The sequence of this TCR beta chain was determined in a study of Graves' ophthalmopathy and Graves' hyperthyroidism. Ten or more counts support this clonotype. V lost 6 bases to trimming and J lost 3 bases; unmatched junction nucleotides: 9. CDR1 is MNHEY and CDR2 is SVGAGI in the germline V gene. The CDR3 is made up of 16 amino acids. Scientists amplified the TCR beta CDR3 regions from RNA transcripts. The first round was an RT-PCR with HTBI primers, and the second round was a multiplex PCR. TCRdb independently ran MiXCR on the multiplex PCR reads; one entry per CDR3 protein. The table lists around 590,000 distinct CDR3 sequences, about 35% of them singletons.

Sample: peripheral blood or thyroid tissue (not recorded which). The V call is TRBV6-5, the J call TRBJ2-2; 8 nucleotides match TRBD2. The clonotype originates from an adult man with Graves' hyperthyroidism. CDR3 residues: CASRTQAGRDTGELFF. For the CDR3, the DNA is TGTGCCAGCAGAACTCAAGCCGGGAGGGACACCGGGGAGCTGTTTTTT.